This passage covers 9 T cell receptor beta chains from one sample sequenced in a study of blood T cell repertoires in COVID-19. Some clones are missing from TCRdb's copy, which holds only in-frame ones; the method was immunoSEQ multiplex PCR. Of some 90,000 clones in the sample, about 93% were seen once. The sequencing input was peripheral blood. The receptors come from a woman aged 50 to 65 in a cohort sampled during active COVID-19.

The rearrangement links TRBV4-1 to TRBJ1-4; no clear D. Trimming pared 5 bases from V and 6 bases from J, leaving 13 bases between. This CDR3 spans 14 amino acids. From germline, CDR1 is MGHRA and CDR2 YSYEKL. The CDR3 here is CASSLGYGDEKLFF. The CDR3 DNA reads as TGCGCCAGCAGCTTGGGGTACGGGGATGAAAAACTGTTTTTT.

This chain uses TRBV7-6 with TRBJ2-2, with TRBD2 identical over 10 bases. Trimming cost V 3 bases and J 3 bases; bases outside gene matches: 7. The CDR3 loop spans 17 amino acids. Germline V gene data show CDR1 as SGHVS and CDR2 as FNYEAQ. In DNA, the CDR3 is TGTGCCAGCAGCTTGGCTAGCGGGAGTGGCCACACCGGGGAGCTGTTTTTT. Translated: CASSLASGSGHTGELFF.

This chain joins TRBV28 and TRBJ1-1, with TRBD1 as a possible D gene (5 bases). This CDR3 is built from 12 residues. V lost 2 bases, J lost 8 bases, and 9 bases lay in between. The V gene's germline CDR1 is MDHEN and CDR2 SYDVKM. CDR3 sequence reads: CASSLGGREAFF. DNA of the CDR3: TGTGCCAGCAGTTTAGGGGGGAGGGAAGCTTTCTTT.

The CDR3 DNA follows: TGTGCCAGCACCCTCCCGGGAACCCAGAGTTACGAGCAGTACTTC. Translating it yields CASTLPGTQSYEQYF. V usage is TRBV28 and J usage is TRBJ2-7, with D possibly TRBD2 on 5 matching bases. This CDR3 is built from 15 residues. Trimming removed 7 bases from V and 4 bases from J, with 20 bases in between. The V gene's germline CDR1 is MDHEN and CDR2 SYDVKM. The complete variable domain, with remaining parts taken from reference TRBV28 and TRBJ2-7, reads DVKVTQSSRYLVKRTGEKVFLECVQDMDHENMFWYRQDPGLGLRLIYFSYDVKMKEKGDIPEGYSVSREKKERFSLILESASTNQTSMYLCASTLPGTQSYEQYFGPGTRLTVT.

The gene calls are TRBV5-1 and TRBJ1-2; 7 bases align to TRBD1. The CDR3 extends over 13 amino acids. With 0 bases clipped from V and 7 bases from J, the junction kept 3 bases outside the gene matches. Germline CDR1 reads SGHRS; CDR2 reads YFSETQ. The CDR3: CASSLAGTVGYTF. The DNA of the CDR3 is TGCGCCAGCAGCTTGGCCGGGACAGTTGGCTACACCTTC.

The CDR3, as DNA: TGCAGCGTTGACCCAGGGACTAGCGGGGGGGCCAATGAGCAGTTCTTC. It specifies CSVDPGTSGGANEQFF. The J gene is TRBJ2-1, the V gene TRBV29-1; 16 nucleotides match TRBD2. This CDR3 comprises 16 residues. Germline V gives CDR1 SQVTM, CDR2 ANQGSEA. Unmatched junction bases numbered 5, after V lost 3 bases and J lost 6 bases.

CDR3 coding DNA: TGCAGCGTTGAGCCCCGACTCTCCTACAATGAGCAGTTCTTC. Translated, it gives CSVEPRLSYNEQFF. The chain links TRBV29-1 to TRBJ2-1; D is unclear. CDR1 is SQVTM and CDR2 is ANQGSEA in the germline V gene. The CDR3 runs to 14 residues. Trimming took 3 bases from V and 0 from J, leaving 9 bases between them.

The chain employs TRBV24-1 and TRBJ2-5; TRBD1 might be the D (6 bases). V was clipped by 2 bases and J by 5 bases, with 14 bases between them. The CDR3 is 15 residues long. The V gene's germline CDR1 is KGHDR and CDR2 SFDVKD. The CDR3 coding sequence is TGTGCCACCAGTGATTACACAGGGCCTCAGGAGACCCAGTACTTC. This gives the protein CATSDYTGPQETQYF.

The chain employs TRBV3-1 (or the pseudogene TRBV3-2) and TRBJ2-7; D not resolved. CDR3 size: 13 residues. Germline V CDR1 and CDR2: LGHDT, YNNKEL (reference sequence). Between the trimmed V and J ends, which lost 3 bases and 3 bases, there was a span of 9 bases. The CDR3 protein is CASSHGSLYEQYF. The DNA for the CDR3 is TGTGCCAGCAGCCACGGTAGTCTCTACGAGCAGTACTTC.